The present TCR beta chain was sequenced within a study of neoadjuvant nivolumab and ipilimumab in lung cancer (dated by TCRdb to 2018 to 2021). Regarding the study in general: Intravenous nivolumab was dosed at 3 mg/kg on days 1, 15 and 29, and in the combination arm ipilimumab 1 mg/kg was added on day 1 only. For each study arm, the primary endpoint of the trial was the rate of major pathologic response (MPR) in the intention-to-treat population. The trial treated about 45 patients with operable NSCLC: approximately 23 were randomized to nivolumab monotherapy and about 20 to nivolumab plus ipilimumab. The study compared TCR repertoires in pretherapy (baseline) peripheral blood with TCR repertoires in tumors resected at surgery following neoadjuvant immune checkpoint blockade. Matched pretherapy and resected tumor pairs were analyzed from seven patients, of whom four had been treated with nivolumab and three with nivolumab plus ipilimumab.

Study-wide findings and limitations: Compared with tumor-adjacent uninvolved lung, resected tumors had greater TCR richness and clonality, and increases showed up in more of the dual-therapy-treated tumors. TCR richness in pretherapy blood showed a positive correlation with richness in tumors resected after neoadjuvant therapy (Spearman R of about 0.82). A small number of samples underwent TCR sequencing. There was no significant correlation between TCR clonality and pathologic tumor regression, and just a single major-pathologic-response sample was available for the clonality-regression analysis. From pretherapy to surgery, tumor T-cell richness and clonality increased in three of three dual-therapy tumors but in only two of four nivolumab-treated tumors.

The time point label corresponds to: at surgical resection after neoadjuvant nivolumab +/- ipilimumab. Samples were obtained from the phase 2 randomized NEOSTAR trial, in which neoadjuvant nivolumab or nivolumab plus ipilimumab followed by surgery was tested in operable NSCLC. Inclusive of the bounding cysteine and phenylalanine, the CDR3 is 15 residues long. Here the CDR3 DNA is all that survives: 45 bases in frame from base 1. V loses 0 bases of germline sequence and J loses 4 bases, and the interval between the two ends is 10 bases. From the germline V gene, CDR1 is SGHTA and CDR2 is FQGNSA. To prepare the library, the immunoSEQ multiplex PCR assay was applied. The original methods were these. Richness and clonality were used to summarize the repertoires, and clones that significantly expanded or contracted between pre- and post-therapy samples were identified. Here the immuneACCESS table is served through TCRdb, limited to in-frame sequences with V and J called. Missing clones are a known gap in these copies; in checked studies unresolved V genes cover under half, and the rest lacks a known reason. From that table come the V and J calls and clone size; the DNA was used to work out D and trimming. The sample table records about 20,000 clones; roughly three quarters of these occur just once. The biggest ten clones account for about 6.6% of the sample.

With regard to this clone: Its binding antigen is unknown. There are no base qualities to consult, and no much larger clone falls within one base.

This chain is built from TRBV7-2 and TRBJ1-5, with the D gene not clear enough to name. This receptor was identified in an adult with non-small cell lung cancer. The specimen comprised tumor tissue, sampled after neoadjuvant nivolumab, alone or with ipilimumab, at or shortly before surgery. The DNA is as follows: TGTGCCAGCAGCTTAGCCGGAAAAATGAATCAGCCCCAGCATTTT. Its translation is CASSLAGKMNQPQHF.